A selection of T cell receptor beta chains follows, all from one sample in a study of graft-versus-host responses after intestinal transplantation. No antigen has been assigned to these receptors. Profiling relied on immunoSEQ multiplex PCR, and the TCRdb table lists in-frame clones only, not all of them. The sample gives tens of thousands of clones, over 75% of which show up once; roughly 0.4% is in the top ten. The source was unstimulated CD4+ T cells sorted from spleen or lymph node cells, collected before transplant. The receptors were sampled from a human donor who was the organ donor for an intestinal transplant. CDR3s include the opening cysteine and the closing phenylalanine or tryptophan. D genes are given only for firm matches. The size entry is marked missing in some rows and otherwise reads once, few, many or a size class.

CDR3 DNA: TGTGCCACCAGCAGAGATCAAACCAGGGGGCTCACAGATACGCAGTATTTT; CDR3 protein: CATSRDQTRGLTDTQYF; D gene: TRBD1; V gene: TRBV15; clone size: .; J gene: TRBJ2-3
CDR3 DNA: TGTGCCAGCAGCTTAGACCCCCCCGGGAGGAGCACAGATACGCAGTATTTT; CDR3 protein: CASSLDPPGRSTDTQYF; D gene: TRBD2; V gene: TRBV7-8; clone size: .; J gene: TRBJ2-3
CDR3 DNA: TGCGCCAGCAGCTTGAGCTCAGAGACCCAGTACTTC; CDR3 protein: CASSLSSETQYF; D gene: .; V gene: TRBV5-1; clone size: .; J gene: TRBJ2-5
CDR3 DNA: TGTGCCAGTAGTTCAACAGGGGACAACACTGAAGCTTTCTTT; CDR3 protein: CASSSTGDNTEAFF; D gene: TRBD1; V gene: TRBV19; clone size: .; J gene: TRBJ1-1
CDR3 DNA: TGTGCCAGCAGCTTGTTGGCTAGCGGGGGGCCTCGGGAGACCCAGTACTTC; CDR3 protein: CASSLLASGGPRETQYF; D gene: TRBD2; V gene: TRBV5-6; clone size: .; J gene: TRBJ2-5
CDR3 DNA: TGTGCCAGCAGTTTATCCGTACAGGGAAGGAGAAACACCATATATTTT; CDR3 protein: CASSLSVQGRRNTIYF; D gene: .; V gene: TRBV28; clone size: .; J gene: TRBJ1-3
CDR3 DNA: TGCGCCAGCAGCCAAGGTAACAGGGAAGAAAAACTGTTTTTT; CDR3 protein: CASSQGNREEKLFF; D gene: .; V gene: TRBV4-3; clone size: .; J gene: TRBJ1-4
CDR3 DNA: TGTGCCAGCAGCAGAGTGACAGTAAAAGAGACCCAGTACTTC; CDR3 protein: CASSRVTVKETQYF; D gene: .; V gene: TRBV21-1; clone size: .; J gene: TRBJ2-5
CDR3 DNA: TGTGCCAGCAGAGACTTAGCGGGGGTGAAAACAGATACGCAGTATTTT; CDR3 protein: CASRDLAGVKTDTQYF; D gene: TRBD2; V gene: TRBV7-9; clone size: .; J gene: TRBJ2-3
CDR3 DNA: TGTGCCAGCAGGGAGACTCTAGCCTGGGAGACCCAGTACTTC; CDR3 protein: CASRETLAWETQYF; D gene: .; V gene: TRBV6-6; clone size: .; J gene: TRBJ2-5
CDR3 DNA: TGTGCCAGCAGTGAAGGAAAACATGTAAGCTCCTACAATGAGCAGTTCTTC; CDR3 protein: CASSEGKHVSSYNEQFF; D gene: .; V gene: TRBV2; clone size: .; J gene: TRBJ2-1
CDR3 DNA: TGTGCCAGCAGCAGAGAGACCCAGTACTTC; CDR3 protein: CASSRETQYF; D gene: .; V gene: TRBV2; clone size: .; J gene: TRBJ2-5
CDR3 DNA: TGTGCCAGCAGCTCAACAAGAGCCAAAAACATTCAGTACTTC; CDR3 protein: CASSSTRAKNIQYF; D gene: .; V gene: TRBV5-6; clone size: once; J gene: TRBJ2-4
CDR3 DNA: TGTGCCAGCAGTCGGTTAACTAGCACAGATACGCAGTATTTT; CDR3 protein: CASSRLTSTDTQYF; D gene: .; V gene: TRBV6-5; clone size: .; J gene: TRBJ2-3
CDR3 DNA: TGCGCCAGCAGCTTGAAAACTAGCCAAGAGACCCAGTACTTC; CDR3 protein: CASSLKTSQETQYF; D gene: .; V gene: TRBV5-1; clone size: .; J gene: TRBJ2-5
CDR3 DNA: TGTGCCATCACCAAAGGGACAGGGGATGGCTACACCTTC; CDR3 protein: CAITKGTGDGYTF; D gene: TRBD1; V gene: TRBV10-3; clone size: .; J gene: TRBJ1-2
CDR3 DNA: TGTGCCAGCAGCTGGGACAGGGTGAACACTGAAGCTTTCTTT; CDR3 protein: CASSWDRVNTEAFF; D gene: TRBD1; V gene: TRBV11-2; clone size: .; J gene: TRBJ1-1
CDR3 DNA: TGTGCCAGCTCACCAGGCGGGGGGTCTTACAATGAGCAGTTCTTC; CDR3 protein: CASSPGGGSYNEQFF; D gene: TRBD2; V gene: TRBV18; clone size: .; J gene: TRBJ2-1
CDR3 DNA: TGTGCCAGCAGCATACTAGCGGTGGACACAGATACACAGTATTTT; CDR3 protein: CASSILAVDTDTQYF; D gene: TRBD2; V gene: TRBV6-5; clone size: .; J gene: TRBJ2-3
CDR3 DNA: TGTGCCAGCAGCTCCCGGTGGGCGAGCACAGATACGCAGTATTTT; CDR3 protein: CASSSRWASTDTQYF; D gene: .; V gene: TRBV5-6; clone size: .; J gene: TRBJ2-3
CDR3 DNA: TGTGCCAGCAGCCGCGGGACTAGCACAGATACGCAGTATTTT; CDR3 protein: CASSRGTSTDTQYF; D gene: .; V gene: TRBV6-5; clone size: few; J gene: TRBJ2-3
CDR3 DNA: TGTGCCACCAGCAGAGGCACAGGGGGAAACACTGAAGCTTTCTTT; CDR3 protein: CATSRGTGGNTEAFF; D gene: TRBD1; V gene: TRBV15; clone size: .; J gene: TRBJ1-1